The clone carrying this TCR beta chain was observed a few times. Assay used: immunoSEQ multiplex PCR; TCRdb lists only in-frame clones, some missing. The table has 40,000 to 50,000 clones, roughly four fifths seen once. This CDR3 spans 16 amino acids. Germline V gene data show CDR1 as SGHNT and CDR2 as YYREEE (reference sequence). V lost 0 bases to trimming and J lost 0 bases; unmatched junction nucleotides: 5. The data originate from a study of blood T cell repertoires in COVID-19. For the study at large: Sites across the United States, Italy and Spain contributed samples from acute and convalescent COVID-19.

The material sequenced was peripheral blood. The sequence came from a man aged 35 to 55 with active or convalescent COVID-19. This chain connects TRBV5-4 to TRBJ2-5; 7 bases map to TRBD2. CDR3 bases: TGTGCCAGCAGCTTGGGAAATAGCGGGTACCAAGAGACCCAGTACTTC. Protein sequence: CASSLGNSGYQETQYF. Supplemented by reference TRBV5-4 and TRBJ2-5, the full variable domain reads ETGVTQSPTHLIKTRGQQVTLRCSSQSGHNTVSWYQQALGQGPQFIFQYYREEENGRGNFPPRFSGLQFPNYSSELNVNALELDDSALYLCASSLGNSGYQETQYFGPGTRLLVL.